The clone carrying this TCR beta chain was counted a single time. A read error may account for a junction end that differs from germline. This specimen comes from a study of tumor and adjacent non-tumor tissue in lung cancer. Study-wide context: The patients, 10 or so men and four to six women, were about 31 to 76 with stage I to III disease.

The library came from three nested PCR rounds adapted from ARM-PCR protocols. TCRdb re-derived calls from the multiplex PCR reads in MiXCR, one entry per CDR3 protein. This table has some 80,000 distinct CDR3 sequences, over 65% appearing once. RNA was extracted from bulk tissue without any cell sorting. Distant lung tissue was collected more than 3 cm away from the tumor edge. The CDR3 has 15 amino acids. Germline V lookup: CDR1 MNHNY, CDR2 SVGAGI (reference sequence). Sequences were obtained from distant non-tumor lung tissue. The rearrangement joins TRBV6-6 to TRBJ2-1, with 8 bases identical to TRBD2. The TCR originated in a man aged 65-85 years with non-small cell lung cancer. CDR3 sequence (DNA): TGTACCAGCAGTTATGCCGGGACTAGTGGGAGGGAGCAGTTCTTC. Amino acid sequence: CTSSYAGTSGREQFF.